This T cell receptor (beta chain) was profiled in a study of beta chain features in type 1 diabetes. Study as a whole: The samples had 85 million to 130 million sorted cells examined in all.

This clone was detected a few times. Its matching antigen is unknown. Points from the study as a whole: Within each of all four CD4+ subsets, Type 1 diabetes patients had TCRB CDR3s that were moderately but significantly shorter. A possible short-template PCR bias applies equally to patients and controls.

Investigators reverse transcribed all isolated RNA, so they sequenced expressed TCRB transcripts. This table comes from immunoSEQ multiplex PCR, and its TCRdb copy is limited to in-frame clones, with some not included. This table holds almost 250,000 clones, 11% to 15% found once. This TCR derives from a woman aged 40 to 55 in good health. The sequencing sample was made of naive CD4+ T cells from blood.

The CDR3 loop reads CASSPEGTGLDQPQHF. DNA of the CDR3: TGCGCCAGCAGCCCCGAAGGGACAGGGCTTGATCAGCCCCAGCATTTT. The genes are TRBV5-1 and TRBJ1-5; 9 nucleotides align to TRBD1. CDR1 SGHRS and CDR2 YFSETQ come from the germline V gene. This CDR3 is 16 amino acids long. V shed 4 bases and J 5 bases; nucleotides not matched to a gene: 10.